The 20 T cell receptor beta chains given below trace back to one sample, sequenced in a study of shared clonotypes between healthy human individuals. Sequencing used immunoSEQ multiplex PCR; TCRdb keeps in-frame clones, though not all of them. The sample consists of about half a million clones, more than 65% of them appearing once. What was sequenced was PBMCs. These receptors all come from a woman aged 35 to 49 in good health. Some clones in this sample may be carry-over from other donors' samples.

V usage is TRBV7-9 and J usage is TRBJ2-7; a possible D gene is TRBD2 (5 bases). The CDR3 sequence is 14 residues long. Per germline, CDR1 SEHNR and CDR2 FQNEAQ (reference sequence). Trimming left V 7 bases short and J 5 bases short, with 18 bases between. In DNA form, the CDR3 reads TGTGCCAGCACGGTTTCCGGGGTTGCCAACGAGCAGTACTTC. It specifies CASTVSGVANEQYF. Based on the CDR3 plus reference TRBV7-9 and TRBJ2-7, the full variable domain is DTGVSQNPRHKITKRGQNVTFRCDPISEHNRLYWYRQTLGQGPEFLTYFQNEAQLEKSRLLSDRFSAERPKGSFSTLEIQRTEQGDSAMYLCASTVSGVANEQYFGPGTRLTVT.

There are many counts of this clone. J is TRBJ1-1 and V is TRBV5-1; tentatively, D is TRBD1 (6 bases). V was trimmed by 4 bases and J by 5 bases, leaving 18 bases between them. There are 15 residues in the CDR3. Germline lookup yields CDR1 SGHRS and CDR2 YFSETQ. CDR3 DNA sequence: TGCGCCAGCAGCAAACCACGCCAAGGGGGGACTGAAGCTTTCTTT. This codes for CASSKPRQGGTEAFF.

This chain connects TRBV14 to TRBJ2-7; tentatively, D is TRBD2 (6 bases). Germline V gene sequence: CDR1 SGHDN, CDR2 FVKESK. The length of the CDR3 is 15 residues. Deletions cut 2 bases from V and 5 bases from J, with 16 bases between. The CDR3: CASSQFSPSADEQYF. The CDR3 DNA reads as TGTGCCAGCAGCCAATTTAGTCCTAGCGCGGACGAGCAGTACTTC.

CDR3 sequence (DNA): TGTGCCACCAGACGGTCCCAGGGGGTAGGGTACAATGAGCAGTTCTTC. It codes for CATRRSQGVGYNEQFF. This chain joins TRBV15 and TRBJ2-1; 7 bases agree with TRBD1. Trimming at V came to 6 bases and at J to 4 bases, leaving 12 bases not matched to a gene. This CDR3 comprises 16 residues. Germline V gene lookup returns CDR1 LNHNV and CDR2 YYDKDF (reference sequence).

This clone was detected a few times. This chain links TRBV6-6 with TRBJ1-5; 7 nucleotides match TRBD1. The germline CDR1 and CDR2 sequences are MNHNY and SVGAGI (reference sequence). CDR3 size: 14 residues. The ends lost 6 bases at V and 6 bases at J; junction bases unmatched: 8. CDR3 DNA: TGTGCCAGCAGGCCCGGACAGGTTACTCAGCCCCAGCATTTT. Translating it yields CASRPGQVTQPQHF.

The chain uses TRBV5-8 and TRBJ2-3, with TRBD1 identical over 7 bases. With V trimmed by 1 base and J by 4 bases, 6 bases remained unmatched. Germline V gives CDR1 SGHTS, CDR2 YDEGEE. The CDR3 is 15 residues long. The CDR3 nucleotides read TGTGCCAGCAGCTTGATGGGGACAGAACCAGATACGCAGTATTTT. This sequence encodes CASSLMGTEPDTQYF.

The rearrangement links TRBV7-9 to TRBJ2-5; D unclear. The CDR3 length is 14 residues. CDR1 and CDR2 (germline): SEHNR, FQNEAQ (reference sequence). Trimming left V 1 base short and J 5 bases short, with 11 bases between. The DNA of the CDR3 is TGTGCCAGCAGCTTAGGAAGAGGCTCCGAGACCCAGTACTTC. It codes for CASSLGRGSETQYF.

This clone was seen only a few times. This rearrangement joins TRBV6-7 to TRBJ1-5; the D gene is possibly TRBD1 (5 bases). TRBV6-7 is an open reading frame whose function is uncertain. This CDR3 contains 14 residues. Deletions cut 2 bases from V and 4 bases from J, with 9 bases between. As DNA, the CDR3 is TGTGCCAGCAGTTACGGGACGGAGAATCAGCCCCAGCATTTT. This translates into CASSYGTENQPQHF.

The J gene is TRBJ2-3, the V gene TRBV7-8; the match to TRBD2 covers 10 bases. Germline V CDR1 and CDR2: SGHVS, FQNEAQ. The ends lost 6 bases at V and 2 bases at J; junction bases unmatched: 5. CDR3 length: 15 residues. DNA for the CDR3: TGTGCCAGCAGAAGCGGACTAGCGGACACAGATACGCAGTATTTT. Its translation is CASRSGLADTDTQYF.

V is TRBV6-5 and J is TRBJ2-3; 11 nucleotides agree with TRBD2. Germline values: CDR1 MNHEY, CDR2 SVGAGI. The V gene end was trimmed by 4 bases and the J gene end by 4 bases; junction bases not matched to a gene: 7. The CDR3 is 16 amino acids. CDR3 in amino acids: CASSSVAGGPSDTQYF. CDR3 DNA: TGTGCCAGCAGTTCGGTAGCGGGAGGGCCGTCAGATACGCAGTATTTT.

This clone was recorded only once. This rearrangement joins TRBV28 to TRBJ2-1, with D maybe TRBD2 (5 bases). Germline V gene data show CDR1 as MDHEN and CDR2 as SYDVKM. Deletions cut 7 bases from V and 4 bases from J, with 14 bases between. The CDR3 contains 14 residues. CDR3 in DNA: TGTGCCAGCACGTCCATCGGACTTTACAATGAGCAGTTCTTC. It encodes CASTSIGLYNEQFF.

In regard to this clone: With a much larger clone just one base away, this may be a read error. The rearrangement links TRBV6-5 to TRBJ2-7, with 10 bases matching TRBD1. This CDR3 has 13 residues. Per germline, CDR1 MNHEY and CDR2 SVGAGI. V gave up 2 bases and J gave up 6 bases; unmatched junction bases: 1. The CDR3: CASSYGTGVEQYV. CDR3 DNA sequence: TGTGCCAGCAGTTACGGGACAGGGGTCGAGCAGTACGTC.

CDR3 sequence (DNA): TGTGCCAGTAGTATGGGGGACGGGAACACAGATACGCAGTATTTT. It encodes CASSMGDGNTDTQYF. This chain joins TRBV19 and TRBJ2-3; TRBD1 or TRBD2 may be the D gene (5 bases each). The CDR3 length is 15 residues. V was trimmed by 3 bases and J by 2 bases, leaving 12 bases between them. The V gene's germline CDR1 is LNHDA and CDR2 SQIVND (reference sequence).

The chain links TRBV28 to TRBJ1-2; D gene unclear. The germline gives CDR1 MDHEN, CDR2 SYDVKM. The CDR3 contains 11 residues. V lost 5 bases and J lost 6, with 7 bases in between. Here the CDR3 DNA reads TGTGCCAGCAGTCAGTATAATGGCTACACCTTC. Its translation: CASSQYNGYTF.

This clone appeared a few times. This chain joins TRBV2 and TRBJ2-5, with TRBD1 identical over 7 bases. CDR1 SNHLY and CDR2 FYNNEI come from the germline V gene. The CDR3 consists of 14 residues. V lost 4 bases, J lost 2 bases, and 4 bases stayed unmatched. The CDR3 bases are TGTGCCAGCAGTGCGTCGGGACAGCAAGAGACCCAGTACTTC. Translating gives CASSASGQQETQYF.

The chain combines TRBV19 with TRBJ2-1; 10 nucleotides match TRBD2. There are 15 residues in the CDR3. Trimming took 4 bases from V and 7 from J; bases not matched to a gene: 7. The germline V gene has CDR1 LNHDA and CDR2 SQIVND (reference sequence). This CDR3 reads CASSTPGLALNEQFF. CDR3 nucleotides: TGTGCCAGTAGTACCCCGGGACTAGCGTTGAATGAGCAGTTCTTC.

The chain's CDR3 is CASSRGAPGQGNEKLFF. DNA for the CDR3: TGCGCCAGCAGCCGCGGCGCTCCGGGACAGGGAAATGAAAAACTGTTTTTT. V usage is TRBV4-1 and J usage is TRBJ1-4, with 9 bases aligning to TRBD1. CDR3 length equals 17 residues. Germline V gene sequence: CDR1 MGHRA, CDR2 YSYEKL. V dropped 4 bases and J dropped 5; count of bases not matched to a gene: 11.

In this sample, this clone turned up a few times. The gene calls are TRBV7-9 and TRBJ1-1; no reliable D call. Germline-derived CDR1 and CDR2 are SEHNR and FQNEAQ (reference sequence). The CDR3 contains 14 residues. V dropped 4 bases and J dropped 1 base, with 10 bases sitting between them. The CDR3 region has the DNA TGTGCCAGCAGCTCCTACCACTCGAACACTGAAGCTTTCTTT. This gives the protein CASSSYHSNTEAFF.

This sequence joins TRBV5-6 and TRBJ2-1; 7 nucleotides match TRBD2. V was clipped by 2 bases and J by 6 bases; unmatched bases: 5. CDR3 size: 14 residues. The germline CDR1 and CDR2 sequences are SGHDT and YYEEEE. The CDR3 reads CASSFASGSNEQFF. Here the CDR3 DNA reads TGTGCCAGCAGCTTTGCTAGCGGCAGCAATGAGCAGTTCTTC. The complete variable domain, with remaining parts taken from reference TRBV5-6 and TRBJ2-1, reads DAGVTQSPTHLIKTRGQQVTLRCSPKSGHDTVSWYQQALGQGPQFIFQYYEEEERQRGNFPDRFSGHQFPNYSSELNVNALLLGDSALYLCASSFASGSNEQFFGPGTRLTVL.

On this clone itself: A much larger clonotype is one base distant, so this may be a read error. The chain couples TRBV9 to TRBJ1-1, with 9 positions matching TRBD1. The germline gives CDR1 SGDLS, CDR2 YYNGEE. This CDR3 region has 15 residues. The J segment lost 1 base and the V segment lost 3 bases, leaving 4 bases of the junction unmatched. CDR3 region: CASSDPGQGNTEAFF. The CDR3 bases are TGTGCCAGCAGCGACCCGGGACAGGGGAACACTGAAGCTTTCTTT. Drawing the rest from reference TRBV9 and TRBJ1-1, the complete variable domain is DSGVTQTPKHLITATGQRVTLRCSPRSGDLSVYWYQQSLDQGLQFLIQYYNGEERAKGNILERFSAQQFPDLHSELNLSSLELGDSALYFCASSDPGQGNTEAFFGQGTRLTVV.